These 10 T cell receptor beta chains were all obtained from the same sample, sequenced in a study of shared clonotypes between healthy human individuals. Only in-frame clones appear in the TCRdb table, and some are missing; sequencing was by immunoSEQ multiplex PCR. The repertoire includes some 1,600,000 clones, 95% to 99% of them detected once, and roughly 0.4% sits in the top ten. The specimen sequenced was naive CD4+ T cells sorted from blood. Subset indicated: CD45RA+ positively selected. The receptors originated from a man aged 25 to 45 in good health.

The J gene is TRBJ2-3, the V gene TRBV5-1; 15 bases map to TRBD2. The CDR3 spans 20 residues. Germline CDR1 and CDR2: SGHRS and YFSETQ. V was pared by 2 bases and J by 2 bases, with 12 bases of the junction left unmatched. The CDR3 DNA is TGCGCCAGCAGCTTCCACCTCGGACTAGCGGGAGGGCGGGTCACAGATACGCAGTATTTT. This codes for CASSFHLGLAGGRVTDTQYF.

This sequence joins TRBV6-5 and TRBJ2-1; 7 positions match TRBD2. Trimming took 5 bases from V and 1 from J; bases not matched to a gene: 5. The CDR3 totals 15 residues. Germline V gives CDR1 MNHEY, CDR2 SVGAGI. The CDR3 region is CASSPEAGSYNEQFF. For the CDR3, the DNA is TGTGCCAGCAGTCCCGAAGCGGGATCCTACAATGAGCAGTTCTTC.

The chain joins TRBV6-8 to TRBJ2-7; TRBD1 is a possible D gene (5 bases). The germline gives CDR1 MNHGY, CDR2 SAAAGT. V gave up 7 bases and J gave up 4 bases, with 20 bases separating them. The CDR3 consists of 15 residues. In DNA, the CDR3 is TGTGCCAGCAACGAAGACACGCTCCAGGGTTACGAGCAGTACTTC. As protein: CASNEDTLQGYEQYF.

J is TRBJ2-3 and V is TRBV7-3; D unresolved. Germline V gene data show CDR1 as SGHTA and CDR2 as FQGTGA. The CDR3 is 15 amino acids. Trimming pared 1 base from V and 2 bases from J, leaving 10 bases between. CDR3 region: CASSLMAAPTDTQYF. DNA for the CDR3: TGTGCCAGCAGCTTAATGGCAGCTCCCACAGATACGCAGTATTTT.

The CDR3 loop is CASSKAGQGAYEQYF. The CDR3 DNA is TGTGCCAGTAGTAAAGCCGGGCAGGGAGCCTACGAGCAGTACTTC. The chain recombines TRBV19 with TRBJ2-7; D assignment may be TRBD1 or TRBD2 (5 bases each). The CDR3 length is 15 residues. V shed 4 bases and J shed 2 bases, with 15 bases lying between them. Per germline, CDR1 LNHDA and CDR2 SQIVND (reference sequence). Variable domain in full (rest from reference TRBV19 and TRBJ2-7): DGGITQSPKYLFRKEGQNVTLSCEQNLNHDAMYWYRQDPGQGLRLIYYSQIVNDFQKGDIAEGYSVSREKKESFPLTVTSAQKNPTAFYLCASSKAGQGAYEQYFGPGTRLTVT.

On this clone itself: Other DNA sequences in the same sample also yield this CDR3. This chain links TRBV18 with TRBJ2-2; D unclear. Germline CDR1 and CDR2: KGHSH and LQKENI. V gave up 3 bases and J gave up 4 bases, with 6 bases separating them. The CDR3 consists of 13 residues. The CDR3 spells CASSPLATGELFF. CDR3 in DNA: TGTGCCAGCTCACCGTTGGCCACCGGGGAGCTGTTTTTT.

For this clone: This CDR3 is also generated by other DNA sequences in the sample. V usage is TRBV29-1 and J usage is TRBJ2-3; D may be TRBD1 (6 bases). Germline V CDR1 and CDR2: SQVTM, ANQGSEA. The V and J ends lost 5 bases and 0 bases respectively, with 9 bases between them. The CDR3 is made up of 13 amino acids. CDR3 nucleotides: TGCAGCGTTAGGGGGAGAAGCACAGATACGCAGTATTTT. This codes for CSVRGRSTDTQYF.

The chain carries TRBV5-6 and TRBJ1-3; D gene uncertain. The ends were cut back, 4 bases at V and 0 bases at J, with 8 bases in the middle. The CDR3 runs to 14 residues. Germline CDR1 SGHDT, CDR2 YYEEEE. CDR3 in amino acids: CASSQRFSGNTIYF. The CDR3 DNA sequence: TGTGCCAGCAGCCAGAGATTCTCTGGAAACACCATATATTTT.

The chain employs TRBV11-3 and TRBJ2-2; 8 bases match TRBD1. Germline V gives CDR1 SGHNT, CDR2 YENEEA. With 7 bases clipped from V and 6 bases from J, the junction kept 10 bases outside the gene matches. The CDR3 loop spans 15 amino acids. This CDR3 is CASTKGQGEAGELFF. The CDR3 bases are TGTGCCAGCACTAAAGGACAGGGCGAAGCCGGGGAGCTGTTTTTT.

The chain is built from TRBV4-1 and TRBJ1-3; D uncertain. The germline CDR1 and CDR2 sequences are MGHRA and YSYEKL. The CDR3 totals 14 residues. V lost 4 bases and J lost 0, with 7 bases in between. The CDR3 DNA is TGCGCCAGCAGCCCCTTGGACTCTGGAAACACCATATATTTT. Its translation: CASSPLDSGNTIYF.